This T cell receptor beta chain was obtained from a study of cytomegalovirus exposure and HLA in healthy donors. Broader study findings: Within the data, a cluster of highly shared sequence variants was likely a sequencing artifact. Analyzed later, most CMV-associated TCR beta chains appeared HLA-restricted.

This CDR3 spans 17 amino acids. The germline CDR1 and CDR2 sequences are WNHNN and SYGVQD (reference sequence). Trimming left V 8 bases short and J 0 bases short, with 17 bases between. PCR amplification relied on 60 Vbeta primers (plus 13 Jbeta primers). Data came from immunoSEQ multiplex PCR; TCRdb stores just in-frame clones and leaves some out. Found here are some 140,000 clones, approximately 72% of them singletons; the top ten hold approximately 3%. Details on this clone: Its target is not known.

The V and J genes are TRBV10-1 and TRBJ2-6; a weak D match, TRBD2 (5 bases). The specimen was PBMCs. The sequence was obtained from a man aged 18 to 29 in good health and CMV-seronegative. CDR3 loop: CASFLDGIISGANVLTF. DNA of the CDR3: TGCGCCAGCTTCCTGGACGGGATTATCTCTGGGGCCAACGTCCTGACTTTC.